The present T cell receptor (beta chain) was sequenced within a study of response to subunit inactivated influenza vaccine. Regarding the study as a whole: The authors suggested that every seasonal influenza vaccination recruits few new T cells.

TCRdb reanalysed the RT-PCR reads using MiXCR and keeps one entry per CDR3 protein. The table has more than 250,000 distinct CDR3 sequences, just over 20% seen once. Worth noting for this clonotype: Its cognate antigen is unknown.

Germline CDR1 reads SGHAT; CDR2 reads FQNNGV. This CDR3 spans 15 amino acids. Trimming took 3 bases from V and 2 from J; bases not matched to a gene: 1. The receptor comes from a man between 45 and 75 years old who received an inactivated influenza vaccine. Sample: PBMCs from blood, taken 21 months after vaccination. The J gene is TRBJ2-3, the V gene TRBV11-2; 11 bases map to TRBD2. The CDR3 nucleotides are TGTGCCAGCAGCTTTAGCGGGAGGGCCACAGATACGCAGTATTTT. This translates into CASSFSGRATDTQYF.